These 10 T cell receptor delta chains share one sample of origin, sequenced in a study of gamma-delta T cells after stem cell transplantation. TCRdb called clones from the RT-PCR reads again using CATT. The table includes about 3,200 delta-chain clones, around 1.8% detected once. The sequencing sample was made of gamma-delta T cells. The receptor set was obtained from a human donor. It is not recorded whose cells these are; they may come from a transplant donor.

Only a few counts were recorded for this clone. The V gene is TRDV2, the J gene TRDJ1; 12 positions match TRDD3. V was pared by 0 bases and J by 0 bases, with 16 bases of the junction left unmatched. Looked up from germline, CDR1 is GEAIGNYY and CDR2 is EKD. The CDR3 covers 21 residues. The CDR3 bases are TGTGCCTGTGACACCGTCCGGGTACTGGGGGATACCAAATCGTACACCGATAAACTCATCTTT. This codes for CACDTVRVLGDTKSYTDKLIF.

In the case of this clone: A far more abundant clone sits one base away, making this likely a read error. The chain couples TRDV2 to TRDJ1; 8 bases fit TRDD3. The CDR3 is made up of 16 amino acids. Germline V gives CDR1 GEAIGNYY, CDR2 EKD. V dropped 3 bases and J dropped 0; count of bases not matched to a gene: 8. CDR3 nucleotides: TGTGCCTGTGACGCGGTAGGTGGGGGATACACCGATAAACTCATCTTT. Translation: CACDAVGGGYTDKLIF.

The rearrangement joins TRDV3 to TRDJ1; 8 bases fit TRDD3. V shed 3 bases, J shed 8 bases, and the junction held 20 bases outside the gene matches. The CDR3 has 16 amino acids. Germline assignment: CDR1 TVYSNPD and CDR2 GDNSRS (reference sequence). CDR3 loop: CALKCWGNRLTGKLIF. The CDR3 coding sequence is TGTGCCTTAAAGTGCTGGGGGAACCGCTTAACCGGCAAACTCATCTTT.

Relative to its sample, this clone is medium-sized. The sample has other DNA sequences that encode this CDR3 too. The V and J genes are TRDV2 and TRDJ1; no clear D. The CDR3 extends over 14 amino acids. Germline CDR1 and CDR2: GEAIGNYY and EKD. V lost 0 bases and J 2 bases, leaving 9 bases between the germline ends. CDR3 coding DNA: TGTGCCTGTGACACCGTGGTACTTACCGATAAACTCATCTTT. As protein: CACDTVVLTDKLIF.

This clone has only a few counts. A single base separates this from a much larger clone, so it may be a read error. This chain joins TRDV2 and TRDJ1, with D hard to call. The V end lost 1 base, the J end lost 1 base, and 15 bases lay between the germline ends. Germline values: CDR1 GEAIGNYY, CDR2 EKD. The CDR3 extends over 16 amino acids. CDR3 amino acids: CACDTLIGLCTDKLIF. In DNA form, the CDR3 reads TGTGCCTGTGACACTCTAATCGGGTTGTGCACCGATAAACTCATCTTT.

This clone has a handful of counts. This could be a read error, since a much larger clone is one nucleotide away. Other DNA sequences in this sample translate to the same CDR3. The rearrangement joins TRDV1 to TRDJ1; TRDD3 matches 10 bases. Germline-derived CDR1 and CDR2 are TSWWSYY and QGS. This CDR3 has 24 residues. The CDR3 nucleotides are TGTGCCCTTGGGGAACTCTTCTTTACCCCGCGGATATTCGGATGGGGGATACCCTACGGTAAACTCATCTTT. Encoded protein: CALGELFFTPRIFGWGIPYGKLIF.

Only a few counts were recorded for this clone. The J gene is TRDJ1, the V gene TRDV2; 7 nucleotides align to TRDD3. This CDR3 is built from 19 residues. The trim removed 0 bases at V and 3 bases at J, leaving 18 bases unmatched. Germline lookup yields CDR1 GEAIGNYY and CDR2 EKD. This CDR3 reads CACDTVGGVGIFYPDKLIF. CDR3 bases: TGTGCCTGTGACACCGTGGGAGGGGTGGGGATATTTTATCCCGATAAACTCATCTTT.

This clone was seen more than once but under ten times. TCRdb's protein, taken from a much larger clone, differs from this DNA's translation at residue 5, likely owing to a read error; the protein displayed comes from the DNA. In DNA form, the CDR3 reads TGTGCCTGTGACAACGTAGGGGGAGGGGGGTACACCGATAAACTCATCTTT. Its protein is CACDNVGGGGYTDKLIF. The genes are TRDV2 and TRDJ1, with a weak D call TRDD3 (6 bases). This CDR3 contains 17 residues. The V gene lost 2 bases and the J gene lost 0 bases, with 18 bases spanning the gap. From germline, CDR1 is GEAIGNYY and CDR2 EKD.

This clone has only a few counts. This probably arose from a read error, given a far larger clone one base away. Here the CDR3 reads CARDPVLGDSKLIF. The CDR3 DNA reads as TGTGCCCGTGACCCCGTACTGGGGGACTCGAAACTCATCTTT. The chain couples TRDV2 to TRDJ1; TRDD3 matches at 9 bases. The CDR3 extends over 14 amino acids. CDR1 is GEAIGNYY, CDR2 EKD, per germline.

Judged by abundance, this clone is large (0.1 to 1%). This rearrangement joins TRDV2 to TRDJ1; D possibly corresponds to TRDD3 (9 bases). The CDR3 sequence is 17 residues long. Deletions cut 4 bases from V and 2 bases from J, with 22 bases between. Germline loops: CDR1 GEAIGNYY, CDR2 EKD. The CDR3 DNA reads TGTGCCTGTGATCAACTTCCTACTCTGGGGGATACCGATAAACTCATCTTT. This sequence encodes CACDQLPTLGDTDKLIF.